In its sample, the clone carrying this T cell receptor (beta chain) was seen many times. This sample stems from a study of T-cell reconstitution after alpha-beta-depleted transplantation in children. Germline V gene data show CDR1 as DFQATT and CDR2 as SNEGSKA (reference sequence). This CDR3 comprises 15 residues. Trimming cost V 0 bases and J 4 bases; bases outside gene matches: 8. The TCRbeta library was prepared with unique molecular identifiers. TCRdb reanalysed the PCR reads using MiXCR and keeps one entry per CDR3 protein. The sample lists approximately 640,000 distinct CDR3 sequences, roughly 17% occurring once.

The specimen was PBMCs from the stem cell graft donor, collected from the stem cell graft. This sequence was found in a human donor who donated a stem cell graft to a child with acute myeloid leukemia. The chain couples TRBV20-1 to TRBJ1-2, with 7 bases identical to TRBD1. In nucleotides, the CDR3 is TGCAGTGCTAGAGATCGCGAGGGGGCAAGCTATGGCTACACCTTC. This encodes CSARDREGASYGYTF.